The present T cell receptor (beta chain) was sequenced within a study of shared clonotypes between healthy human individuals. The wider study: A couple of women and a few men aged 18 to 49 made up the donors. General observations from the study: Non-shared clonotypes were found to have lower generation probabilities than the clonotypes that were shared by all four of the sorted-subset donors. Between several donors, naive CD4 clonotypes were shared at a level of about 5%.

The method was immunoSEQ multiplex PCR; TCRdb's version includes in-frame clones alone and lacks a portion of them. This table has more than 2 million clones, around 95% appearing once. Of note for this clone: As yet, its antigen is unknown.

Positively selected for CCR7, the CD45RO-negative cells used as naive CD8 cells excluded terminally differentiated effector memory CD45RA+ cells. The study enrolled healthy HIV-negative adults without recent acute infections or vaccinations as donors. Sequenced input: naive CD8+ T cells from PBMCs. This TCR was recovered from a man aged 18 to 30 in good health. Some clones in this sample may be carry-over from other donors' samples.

CDR3 nucleotides: TGTGCCAGCAGCGAAGAAGCGGGAGTTGAGACCCAGTACTTC. It yields the protein CASSEEAGVETQYF. This sequence joins TRBV7-8 and TRBJ2-5, with 8 bases identical to TRBD2. J lost 5 bases, V lost 5 bases, and 7 bases had no gene match. The CDR3 contains 14 residues. Germline V lookup: CDR1 SGHVS, CDR2 FQNEAQ.